This is a list of T cell receptor beta chains from one sample in a study of blood T cell repertoires in COVID-19. The table came from immunoSEQ multiplex PCR; TCRdb's copy has only in-frame clones and leaves some out. The sample contains around 100,000 clones, 85% to 90% of which appear only once. Source material: peripheral blood. Every receptor here comes from a man aged 50 or older with active or convalescent COVID-19. CDR3s include the opening cysteine and the closing phenylalanine or tryptophan. D genes are given only for firm matches. The listing skips clone size in some rows; elsewhere it reads once, few, many or a size class.

v_call,clone_size,d_call,j_call,cdr3_nt,cdr3_aa
TRBV7-6,NA,NA,TRBJ2-6,TGTGCCAGCAGCACCCAGGGACTGAACTCTGGGGCCAACGTCCTGACTTTC,CASSTQGLNSGANVLTF
TRBV29-1,NA,TRBD1,TRBJ2-1,TGCAGCGACCCTCCCGGACAGGCCTACAATGAGCAGTTCTTC,CSDPPGQAYNEQFF
TRBV19,NA,NA,TRBJ2-3,TGTGCCAGTAGTATCTCGACAGATACGCAGTATTTT,CASSISTDTQYF
TRBV28,few,NA,TRBJ1-2,TGTGCCAGCATGGGAGGGGCCGGACTACATAATGGCTACACCTTC,CASMGGAGLHNGYTF
TRBV4-2,NA,TRBD2,TRBJ2-6,TGTGCCAGCAGCCAAGATCCTAGCGGGGGGTTCTCCGGGGCCAACGTCCTGACTTTC,CASSQDPSGGFSGANVLTF
TRBV6-5,NA,TRBD1,TRBJ2-5,TGTGCCAGCAGCCGGACCGGACAGGGTAAAGAGACCCAGTACTTC,CASSRTGQGKETQYF
TRBV28,NA,TRBD1,TRBJ1-4,TGTGCCAGCAGTTTCGACAGGGGGGCCACTAATGAAAAACTGTTTTTT,CASSFDRGATNEKLFF
TRBV5-1,NA,NA,TRBJ1-4,TGCGCCAGCAGCACCACAGGGAAGACTAATGAAAAACTGTTTTTT,CASSTTGKTNEKLFF
TRBV11-2,NA,TRBD2,TRBJ2-7,TGTGCCACCGAGGGGGGACTGGGCCTAGCGGGGGAATACGAGCAGTACTTC,CATEGGLGLAGEYEQYF
TRBV19,NA,NA,TRBJ2-6,TGTGCCAGTAGTATTAGTCAGGGGTCTGGGGCCAACGTCCTGACTTTC,CASSISQGSGANVLTF
TRBV28,NA,TRBD1,TRBJ1-4,TGTGCCAGCAGAACAGGGGGAGGGACCGAAAAACTGTTTTTT,CASRTGGGTEKLFF
TRBV6-1,NA,NA,TRBJ1-1,TGTGCCAGCAGTGAATACGGGAGAGGGATCAACACTGAAGCTTTCTTT,CASSEYGRGINTEAFF
TRBV7-8,NA,NA,TRBJ2-2,TGTGCCAGCAGCCCTAACCGAGCGGGTGTGACCGGGGAGCTGTTTTTT,CASSPNRAGVTGELFF
TRBV14,NA,NA,TRBJ2-3,TGTGCCAGCAGCCAAGATGGGCAGAGTACGCAGTATTTT,CASSQDGQSTQYF
TRBV11-3,NA,NA,TRBJ1-6,TGTGCCAGCAGCTTAACACGAAATTCACCCCTCCACTTT,CASSLTRNSPLHF
TRBV19,NA,NA,TRBJ1-2,TGTGCCAGTAGTCCCTTGGATCGGGTCGGCCATGGCTACACCTTC,CASSPLDRVGHGYTF
TRBV10-1,NA,TRBD2,TRBJ2-1,TGCGCCAGCAGTGAGTCGGGGCGGGGGGCCGGTAATGAGCAGTTCTTC,CASSESGRGAGNEQFF
TRBV19,NA,TRBD1,TRBJ1-2,TGTGCCAGTAGGCCGACAGGGGACTATGGCTACACCTTC,CASRPTGDYGYTF
TRBV7-6,NA,TRBD1,TRBJ2-7,TGTGCCAGCAGCTTAGTGACAGGGGGGAGTTACGAGCAGTACTTC,CASSLVTGGSYEQYF
TRBV7-9,NA,NA,TRBJ1-4,TGTGCCAGCAGCCAAGGGGGGGGCGGTGAAAAACTGTTTTTT,CASSQGGGGEKLFF
TRBV28,few,NA,TRBJ1-4,TGTGCCAGCAGAAGCGGGACGTTAAATGAAAAACTGTTTTTT,CASRSGTLNEKLFF
TRBV19,NA,NA,TRBJ1-2,TGTGCCAGTTCCCGTCCAGGGGATGGGTACTATGGCTACACCTTC,CASSRPGDGYYGYTF
TRBV19,NA,TRBD1,TRBJ2-3,TGTGCCAGTAGTCCAGGACAGGTTAACACAGATACGCAGTATTTT,CASSPGQVNTDTQYF
TRBV7-6,NA,TRBD1,TRBJ1-1,TGTGCCAGCAGCTTAGCTGACAGGGTTGCCACTGAAGCTTTCTTT,CASSLADRVATEAFF
TRBV9,once,NA,TRBJ2-7,TGTGCCAGCAGCCTCCCTCCCTACGAGCAGTACTTC,CASSLPPYEQYF
TRBV29-1,NA,TRBD1,TRBJ2-7,TGCAGTGCAGGGGGAACGAGCGAGCAGTACTTC,CSAGGTSEQYF
TRBV5-1,NA,TRBD1,TRBJ1-3,TGCGCCAGCAGCCTTGGGGACAGGGATTGGAGCACCATATATTTT,CASSLGDRDWSTIYF
TRBV5-4,NA,NA,TRBJ2-5,TGTGCCAGCAGCTTGCCCGGAGCGGGCGAGACCCAGTACTTC,CASSLPGAGETQYF
TRBV30,NA,NA,TRBJ1-4,TGTGCCTGGAGTCAGACTAATGAAAAACTGTTTTTT,CAWSQTNEKLFF
TRBV27,NA,TRBD1,TRBJ2-3,TGTGCCAGCAGTTCGCGGACAGGGGGGGCCACAGATACGCAGTATTTT,CASSSRTGGATDTQYF
TRBV5-4,few,TRBD1,TRBJ2-1,TGTGCCAGCGCCGGGACAGGGAGTAATGAGCAGTTCTTC,CASAGTGSNEQFF
TRBV5-1,NA,TRBD2,TRBJ2-5,TGCGCCAGCAGCCCGGGAGCGGGGGCCCAAGAGACCCAGTACTTC,CASSPGAGAQETQYF
TRBV19,once,TRBD1,TRBJ1-5,TGTGCCAGTACCGACCGACAGGGCCATAGCAATCAGCCCCAGCATTTT,CASTDRQGHSNQPQHF
TRBV11-2,NA,TRBD2,TRBJ2-1,TGTGCCAGCAGCCCAGACGGGGGGGGGCATAATGAGCAGTTCTTC,CASSPDGGGHNEQFF
TRBV19,NA,NA,TRBJ2-5,TGTGCCAGTACCCCGGGGAAAACGGGAGAGACCCAGTACTTC,CASTPGKTGETQYF
TRBV6-6,NA,TRBD1,TRBJ1-1,TGTGCCAGCAGTCGCTCCCCCAGGGGGCGCCTGGACACTGAAGCTTTCTTT,CASSRSPRGRLDTEAFF
TRBV7-2,NA,TRBD2,TRBJ2-7,TGTGCCAGCAGACTAGCGGGGAGCTCCTACGAGCAGTACTTC,CASRLAGSSYEQYF
TRBV6-5,NA,TRBD1,TRBJ2-7,TGTGCCAGCAGTTACTCTAGGGCAGGGGGTTCCTACGAGCAGTACTTC,CASSYSRAGGSYEQYF
TRBV5-4,NA,NA,TRBJ2-3,TGTGCCAGCAGCTTGGCGCGGAGGGACACAGATACGCAGTATTTT,CASSLARRDTDTQYF
TRBV19,NA,NA,TRBJ2-5,TGTGCCAGTAGTATAGGTAGCGGTCTTGAGACCCAGTACTTC,CASSIGSGLETQYF
TRBV3-1/TRBV3-2,NA,TRBD1,TRBJ1-5,TGTGCCAGCAGCCAAGATCCGGCAGGGGGAAGCAATCAGCCCCAGCATTTT,CASSQDPAGGSNQPQHF
TRBV5-4,NA,NA,TRBJ1-2,TGTGCCAGCAGCTTGGCAGGGAATGGCTACACCTTC,CASSLAGNGYTF
TRBV27,NA,TRBD1,TRBJ2-5,TGTGCCAGCAGTTTAGGGTCTTGGACAGGGGGCTGGGAGACCCAGTACTTC,CASSLGSWTGGWETQYF
TRBV7-2,NA,NA,TRBJ1-1,TGTGCCAGCAGCTTGGGGCAGGGAAACACTGAAGCTTTCTTT,CASSLGQGNTEAFF
TRBV3-1/TRBV3-2,NA,TRBD1,TRBJ1-6,TGTGCCAGCAGCCAAAACAGGGGGACGGGACCCCTCCACTTT,CASSQNRGTGPLHF
TRBV6-5,NA,TRBD1,TRBJ1-1,TGTGCCAGCAGCCGACCCGGGACAGGGGAAAGTGCTTTCTTT,CASSRPGTGESAFF
TRBV12-3/TRBV12-4,NA,NA,TRBJ1-5,TGTGCCAGCAGTTTAGCTGAGAATCAGCCCCAGCATTTT,CASSLAENQPQHF
TRBV4-2,NA,NA,TRBJ1-2,TGTGCCAGCAGCCAAGGGGCACCCTATGGCTACACCTTC,CASSQGAPYGYTF
TRBV29-1,NA,TRBD1,TRBJ1-2,TGCAGCGTGATGCGGGACAGGGATTATGGCTACACCTTC,CSVMRDRDYGYTF
TRBV5-1,few,TRBD1,TRBJ2-2,TGCGCCAGCAGCACGGACAGGCCTACGGCCGGGGAGCTGTTTTTT,CASSTDRPTAGELFF
TRBV30,NA,NA,TRBJ2-5,TGTGCCTGGAGGCGGGGGCGGTTCCAAGAGACCCAGTACTTC,CAWRRGRFQETQYF
TRBV5-4,NA,TRBD1,TRBJ1-3,TGTGCCAGCAGCTTGGATAGACAGGGCTCTGGAAACACCATATATTTT,CASSLDRQGSGNTIYF
TRBV2,NA,NA,TRBJ2-4,TGTGCCAGCAAGTCGGAGTACATTCAGTACTTC,CASKSEYIQYF
TRBV6-5,once,TRBD1,TRBJ1-1,TGTGCCAGCTCTCGGGACAGGGGCCCTGAAGCTTTCTTT,CASSRDRGPEAFF
TRBV28,once,NA,TRBJ2-2,TGTGCCAGCAGTTTAAGGGGACACCGGGGAGCTGTTTTT,CASSLRGHRGAVF
TRBV28,NA,NA,TRBJ1-5,TGTGCCAGCAGTTTAGGGGGAGGGTTCCAGCCCCAGCATTTT,CASSLGGGFQPQHF
TRBV18,NA,NA,TRBJ1-6,TGTGCCAGCTCACCAGCACACGGAGGGGAACCCCTCCACTTT,CASSPAHGGEPLHF
TRBV14,NA,TRBD1,TRBJ2-1,TGTGCCAGCAGCCAATTTCAGGGGGCGAGGAGCTCCTACAATGAGCAGTTCTTC,CASSQFQGARSSYNEQFF
TRBV24-1,NA,TRBD1,TRBJ1-4,TGTGCCACCAGTGACACTGGACAGGGGGCCGGGAATGAAAAACTGTTTTTT,CATSDTGQGAGNEKLFF
TRBV28,NA,TRBD1,TRBJ2-1,TGTGCCAGCAGCCCGGACAGGGGCATTCCTTCCTACAATGAGCAGTTCTTC,CASSPDRGIPSYNEQFF